The rows below give T cell receptor beta chains drawn from one sample of a study of T cell responses to AZD1222 COVID-19 vaccine. Data came from immunoSEQ multiplex PCR; TCRdb stores just in-frame clones and leaves some out. The sample holds approximately 90,000 clones; about 92% are singletons and the top ten take 12%. Sequenced here: peripheral blood, sampled on day 0 of AZD1222 vaccination. The origin of the receptors is an adult in good health. CDR3s include the opening cysteine and the closing phenylalanine or tryptophan. A D gene is named only where the DNA matches it firmly. Only some rows state a clone size, as once, few, many or a class for expanded clones.

TRBJ1-2 13 . once TRBV30 TGTGCCGGTCCGGGACGGAAAAACTATGGCTACACCTTC CAGPGRKNYGYTF
TRBJ1-2 15 . . TRBV4-3 TGCGCCAGCAGCCAAGATCATGGTGCGGATTATGGCTACACCTTC CASSQDHGADYGYTF
TRBJ2-5 14 . . TRBV21-1 TGTGCCAGCAGCAAGGAGGGACCGCAAGAGACCCAGTACTTC CASSKEGPQETQYF
TRBJ1-5 14 TRBD1 . TRBV9 TGTGCCAGCAGCGTAGGCAGGGGGGGGCAGCCCCAGCATTTT CASSVGRGGQPQHF
TRBJ2-7 15 TRBD1 . TRBV15 TGTGCCACCAGCAGAGGAAGGACAGGGGCCTACGAGCAGTACTTC CATSRGRTGAYEQYF
TRBJ1-2 15 TRBD1 once TRBV3-1/TRBV3-2 TGTGCCAGCAGCACCCGACAGGGAAAGAACTATGGCTACACCTTC CASSTRQGKNYGYTF
TRBJ1-1 13 TRBD1 . TRBV30 TGTGCCTGGAGTCGAGGGCAGGGGGCAGGAGCTTTCTTT CAWSRGQGAGAFF
TRBJ2-6 16 . . TRBV19 TGTGCCAGTAGTATAGAGTTAGGATCTGGGGCCAACGTCCTGACTTTC CASSIELGSGANVLTF
TRBJ1-5 13 TRBD1 . TRBV19 TGTGCCAGTACAGACAGGGGGTATCAGCCCCAGCATTTT CASTDRGYQPQHF
TRBJ1-3 16 . . TRBV5-1 TGCGCCAGCAGCTTAACGACTCTCACCTCTGGAAACACCATATATTTT CASSLTTLTSGNTIYF
TRBJ1-1 14 . . TRBV4-1 TGCGCCAGCAGCCAAGTCTCTCAAGGCACTGAAGCTTTCTTT CASSQVSQGTEAFF
TRBJ1-6 13 TRBD1 . TRBV2 TGTGCCAGCAGTCGGGACAGCAACTCACCCCTCCACTTT CASSRDSNSPLHF
TRBJ2-7 15 TRBD1 . TRBV19 TGTGCCAGTAGTAACACTCGACAGGGGGCCTACGAGCAGTACTTC CASSNTRQGAYEQYF
TRBJ2-2 16 TRBD1 . TRBV5-4 TGTGCCAGCAATCTGTTTGGGACAGGGAACACCGGGGAGCTGTTTTTT CASNLFGTGNTGELFF
TRBJ1-2 12 . . TRBV6-5 TGTGCCAGCAGCGGACAGACTTATGGCTACACCTTC CASSGQTYGYTF
TRBJ2-5 16 TRBD2 once TRBV6-5 TGTGCCAGCAGTTACTCGAGGCGGCTAGCGGAAGAGACCCAGTACTTC CASSYSRRLAEETQYF
TRBJ2-1 15 . . TRBV5-1 TGCGCCAGCAGCTTGGGTGGGGGCCGCTACAATGAGCAGTTCTTC CASSLGGGRYNEQFF
TRBJ2-7 17 TRBD2 . TRBV4-2 TGTGCCAGCAGCCAAGAGTTCGGGAGCGGGAGGTCCTACGAGCAGTACTTC CASSQEFGSGRSYEQYF
TRBJ2-5 14 . . TRBV5-1 TGCGCCAGCAGCTTGAGTCGGTCCCAAGAGACCCAGTACTTC CASSLSRSQETQYF
TRBJ2-1 15 TRBD2 . TRBV6-2/TRBV6-3 TGTGCCAGCAGTTACGACGGACTAGCGGGAGGGCTTCAGTTCTTC CASSYDGLAGGLQFF
TRBJ2-2 17 . . TRBV7-9 TGTGCCAGCAGCTTAGCAGGAGCGGCGGTGAACACCGGGGAGCTGTTTTTT CASSLAGAAVNTGELFF
TRBJ2-1 13 . . TRBV28 TGTGCCAGCAGTACACAGTACGGGGGTAGGCAGTTCTTC CASSTQYGGRQFF
TRBJ1-4 15 . once TRBV5-5 TGTGCCAGCAGCTTGGGACAGATGCCAAATGAAAAACTGTTTTTT CASSLGQMPNEKLFF
TRBJ1-2 14 TRBD1 . TRBV5-8 TGTGCCAGCAGCTCCTCTGACAGGGGGCATGGCTACACCTTC CASSSSDRGHGYTF
TRBJ2-7 14 TRBD2 . TRBV13 TGTGCCAGCAGCACTAGCGGGAGCACCTACGAGCAGTACTTC CASSTSGSTYEQYF
TRBJ2-7 15 . . TRBV5-1 TGCGCCAGCAGCCCCGAGGGGTCCGTGACGGGGGAGCAGTACTTC CASSPEGSVTGEQYF
TRBJ2-1 11 TRBD2 . TRBV29-1 TGCAGCAGCGGGAGGGGCAATGAGCAGTTCTTC CSSGRGNEQFF
TRBJ1-5 15 . . TRBV7-2 TGTGCCAGCAGCAGCGGGCTATCCCCCTACCAGCCCCAGCATTTT CASSSGLSPYQPQHF
TRBJ1-4 15 TRBD1 . TRBV4-3 TGCGCCAGCAGCCAAGATTCAGGGGGGCCTGAAAAACTGTTTTTT CASSQDSGGPEKLFF
TRBJ1-5 15 TRBD1 . TRBV5-1 TGCGCCAGCAGCCTATATCCGACAGGGGATCAGCCCCAGCATTTT CASSLYPTGDQPQHF
TRBJ2-3 15 . . TRBV15 TGTGCCACCAGCAGAGAAAGGGGTCCCGGGAATACGCAGTATTTT CATSRERGPGNTQYF
TRBJ1-5 13 . . TRBV7-9 TGTGCCAGCAGCTTAGAACCATTTTCGCCCCAGCATTTT CASSLEPFSPQHF
TRBJ1-6 14 TRBD1 . TRBV6-5 TGTGCCAGCAATCCGACAGGGTTTAATTCACCCCTCCACTTT CASNPTGFNSPLHF
TRBJ2-2 16 . . TRBV24-1 TGTGCCACCTACCGGGACCGGCGTTCGGGCACCGGGGAGCTGTTTTTT CATYRDRRSGTGELFF
TRBJ1-3 16 . . TRBV10-3 TGTGCCATCAGTGAGTCGTTGCAAGGGACTGGAAACACCATATATTTT CAISESLQGTGNTIYF
TRBJ1-1 15 . once TRBV21-1 TGTGCCAGCAGCAAACTGCAGACGGCCTCACCTGAAGCTTTCTTT CASSKLQTASPEAFF
TRBJ1-4 12 . . TRBV20-1 TGCAGTGCTAGTATGCCGTCAAAAAAACTGTTTTTT CSASMPSKKLFF
TRBJ1-1 12 . . TRBV7-9 TGTGCCAGCAGCCGTGGCGGGGCAGAAGCTTTCTTT CASSRGGAEAFF
TRBJ1-3 17 . few TRBV9 TGTGCCAGCAGCGTCGGGGGGCGATTAAGCTCTGGAAACACCATATATTTT CASSVGGRLSSGNTIYF
TRBJ1-6 15 . . TRBV19 TGTGCCAGTAGTACTGACGACAGCCATAATTCACCCCTCCACTTT CASSTDDSHNSPLHF
TRBJ1-5 12 . . TRBV30 TGTGCCTGGGCAGGGAACAATCAGCCCCAGCATTTT CAWAGNNQPQHF
TRBJ2-7 13 TRBD1 . TRBV19 TGTGCCAGTAGTCGGGACAGGGAGGGCGAGCAGTACTTC CASSRDREGEQYF
TRBJ2-1 15 TRBD2 . TRBV5-1 TGCGCCAGCAGCTTGACAGCGGGAGTATTCAATGAGCAGTTCTTC CASSLTAGVFNEQFF
TRBJ1-5 19 . . TRBV19 TGTGCCAGTAGTCCCAGACTTAGGGGGGGAATCCCGCTTGGTCAGCCCCAGCATTTT CASSPRLRGGIPLGQPQHF
TRBJ1-2 14 TRBD1 . TRBV4-2 TGTGCCAGCAGCCCTCCGACAGGGGGCAGTGGCTACACCTTC CASSPPTGGSGYTF
TRBJ1-1 15 . . TRBV9 TGTGCCAGCAGCCTCATTGGGAACAGCAACACTGAAGCTTTCTTT CASSLIGNSNTEAFF
TRBJ2-5 16 . . TRBV15 TGTGCCACCAGCATCGCCGGGACATCTAAGGGCGAGACCCAGTACTTC CATSIAGTSKGETQYF
TRBJ1-2 13 . . TRBV6-5 TGTGCCAGCAGCGCAGGGTGGGCGCAAGGCTACACCTTC CASSAGWAQGYTF
TRBJ1-5 12 . . TRBV19 TGTGCCACCGCCGATAGGAGGGGACCCCAGCATTTT CATADRRGPQHF
TRBJ1-6 13 . once TRBV27 TGTGCCAGCAGCGACATAGATAATTCACCCCTCCACTTT CASSDIDNSPLHF
TRBJ2-1 16 . . TRBV7-3 TGTGCCAGCAGCTTAAGGAGCTCTCCCTCCTACAATGAGCAGTTCTTC CASSLRSSPSYNEQFF
TRBJ2-5 14 . . TRBV7-9 TGTGCCAGCAGCTCTCGATCTGGGCAAGAGACCCAGTACTTC CASSSRSGQETQYF
TRBJ1-3 16 . . TRBV7-2 TGTGCCAGCAGCTTAGCTACAGGATTCTCTGGAAACACCATATATTTT CASSLATGFSGNTIYF
TRBJ2-3 17 TRBD2 . TRBV9 TGTGCCAGCAGCCCCCGGACTAGCGGGAGAGGCGCAGATACGCAGTATTTT CASSPRTSGRGADTQYF
TRBJ1-1 14 . . TRBV3-1/TRBV3-2 TGTGCCAGCACCCGCCGGGAGGGAGTCACTGAAGCTTTCTTT CASTRREGVTEAFF
TRBJ1-5 16 TRBD1 once TRBV27 TGTGCCAGCAGTCGCGCGACAGGGTCGGGGGAACAGCCCCAGCATTTT CASSRATGSGEQPQHF